This record covers a single T cell receptor (beta chain). This clonotype was found many times. No antigen is known for it. One base away there is no much larger clone; base qualities are not given. These data belong to a study of Graves' ophthalmopathy and Graves' hyperthyroidism (dated by TCRdb to the late 2010s). General notes on the study: Peripheral blood was collected before any treatment was given, at the time of initial diagnosis. In about six hyperthyroidism patients, the T-cell repertoires found in thyroid tissue were compared with those found in blood. For training and testing, the approximately 92 patients in the discovery cohort were randomly divided in a 7:3 ratio. The independent validation cohort included 18 to 20 hyperthyroidism patients plus 17 patients who later progressed from hyperthyroidism to ophthalmopathy. To explore V-J signatures distinguishing ophthalmopathy from hyperthyroidism, a discovery set of 100 or so patients (fewer than 45 ophthalmopathy, 57 stable hyperthyroidism) was enrolled. Following sample collection, hyperthyroidism patients were given methimazole at a starting dose of 30 mg daily, and ophthalmopathy patients were given high-dose intravenous methylprednisolone. In total, 120 to 150 blood samples were TCR-sequenced: fewer than 50 ophthalmopathy, around 75 hyperthyroidism and 17 hyperthyroidism-to-ophthalmopathy patients. The study used TCR beta repertoire signatures to distinguish Graves' ophthalmopathy from Graves' hyperthyroidism and to predict progression to ophthalmopathy. Here is what the overall study found, with its caveats: In cross-validation, the 13-signature model distinguished ophthalmopathy from stable hyperthyroidism with approximately 88% sensitivity and about 84% specificity, and in the test set the corresponding values were approximately 80% and 68%. Sample size was not predetermined statistically, and investigators were not blinded to group allocation. In validation, the model predicted ophthalmopathy progression with about 71% sensitivity and 72.22% specificity; about a dozen predicted patients were CT-confirmed with GO in a median of around 6.5 months. Among expanded thyroid clonotypes with frequency above 0.001, most also showed up in blood, which suggests that blood repertoires may reflect the thyroid immune response.

The ophthalmopathy patients had moderately to severely active disease, with a Clinical Activity Score of 3 or higher, a NOSPECS grade of 4 or higher, and a disease duration of less than 3 months. Anyone with other autoimmune diseases, uncontrolled infections, pregnancy or lactation was excluded from the study. Clinical symptoms, serum thyroxine, TRAb, thyroid ultrasound and orbital computed tomography were used for diagnosis. Using Ficoll-Paque density gradient centrifugation, PBMCs were isolated from about 9.2 ml of fresh peripheral blood. Trizol reagent was used to extract the total RNA, and its quality was then checked on an Agilent 2100 Bioanalyzer. For repertoire sequencing, the TCR beta CDR3 regions were amplified from RNA transcripts. The first round of RT-PCR was done with HTBI primers and the Qiagen OneStep RT-PCR kit, and was followed by a second round of multiplex PCR, then size selection and purification. Sequencing of the libraries was carried out on an Illumina HiSeq2000 in paired-end mode with 100 bp reads. On the study's bioinformatics: SOAPnuke was used to process the reads, throwing out any read that had adapters, had uncalled bases, had a mean Phred below 15, or lacked an exact constant-primer or identifier match. COPE v1.2.5 was used to merge the high-quality paired reads. Unique nucleotide sequences were defined as clonotypes and aligned to IMGT TRB V, D and J references using MiTCR v1.1. Only V-J combinations with frequency above 0.0001 were analysed, covering approximately 99% of repertoires. A TCR clonal expansion and chaos score per V-J combination was defined as the ratio of F50 clonal expansion to chaos observed in the TCRdist matrix. Features were reduced by Welch's t-statistics and random forest to approximately 13 V-J combinations, which fed a naive Bayes classifier. The Morisita-Horn index was used to measure how similar the thyroid and blood repertoires were. Using fastp at Q25 and MiXCR, TCRdb reprocessed the public reads and kept productive beta chains. Every distinct CDR3 protein forms one entry, paired with its most common genes and DNA. TCRdb assigned the V and J calls; the authors' analysis was not used. The sample data list about 480,000 distinct CDR3 sequences, and approximately 15% of these were observed just once. Around 9.8% of the sample is in the top ten clones.

This clonotype was sampled from a woman aged 30 to 39 with Graves' ophthalmopathy. Donor details come from another sample of the same person, matched by shared clones. The specimen sequenced was blood.

The CDR3 has the sequence CASSDGGATEAFF. The base sequence is TGTGCCAGCAGTGACGGGGGGGCCACTGAAGCTTTCTTT. The chain was built from TRBV6-4 and TRBJ1-1; tentative D gene TRBD1, with 6 bases matching. From a lookup of the germline V gene, CDR1 and CDR2 are MRHNA and SNTAGT. CDR3 length: 13 amino acids, cysteine to phenylalanine. CDR3 DNA only is kept here, 39 bases in frame from base 1. Deletion took 2 bases off V and 4 bases off J, with a span of 8 bases between the germline ends.